This TCR beta chain was recovered during a study of blood T cells in healthy people across ages. Study-wide findings and caveats: Older individuals had lower TCR beta diversity per million T cells (the decline was roughly linear). Changes seen in expanded clonotypes were possibly confounded by donor CMV status left unknown. Researchers deemed the diversity estimates from one million T cells underestimates.

A second PCR, run for about 7 to 11 cycles, used a sample-barcoded 5' primer plus a J-beta primer mix. MiXCR, applied by TCRdb to the 5' RACE reads, yields one record per CDR3 protein. The sample yields some 900,000 distinct CDR3 sequences, less than 35% seen once. As for this clonotype: Its antigen remains unidentified.

The CDR3 has 16 amino acids. Germline V lookup: CDR1 DFQATT, CDR2 SNEGSKA (reference sequence). J was trimmed by 7 bases and V by 1 base; bases with no gene match: 9. The receptor was isolated from a woman older than 75 in good health. The chain has TRBV20-1 and TRBJ2-3; 12 nucleotides match TRBD2. The sequenced sample consisted of blood. The CDR3, as DNA: TGCAGTGCTAGAGGAGTCGGACTAGCGGGGTGGAATACGCAGTATTTT. Protein sequence: CSARGVGLAGWNTQYF.